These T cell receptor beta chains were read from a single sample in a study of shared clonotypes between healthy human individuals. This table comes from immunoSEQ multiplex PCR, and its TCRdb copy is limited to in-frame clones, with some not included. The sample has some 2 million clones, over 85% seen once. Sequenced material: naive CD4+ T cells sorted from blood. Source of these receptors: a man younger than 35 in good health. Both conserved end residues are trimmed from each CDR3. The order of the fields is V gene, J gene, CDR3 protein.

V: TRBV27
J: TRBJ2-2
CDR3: ASSLFRTPTGELF

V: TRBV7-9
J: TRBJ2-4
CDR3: ASSLGGNAPLAKNIQY

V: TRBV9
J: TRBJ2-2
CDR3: ASSVGQGPTGELF

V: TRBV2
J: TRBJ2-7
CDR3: ASSEEGVAGYEQY

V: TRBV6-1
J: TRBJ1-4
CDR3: ASRVQGAGEKLF

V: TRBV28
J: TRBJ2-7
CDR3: ASRPRTSSREQY

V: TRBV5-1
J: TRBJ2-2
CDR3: ASSLASGLAGELF

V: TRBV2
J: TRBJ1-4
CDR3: ASSGQGLYNEKLF

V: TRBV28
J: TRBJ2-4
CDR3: ASSQTGTTNIQY

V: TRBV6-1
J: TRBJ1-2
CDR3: ASTTRQGAWNGYT

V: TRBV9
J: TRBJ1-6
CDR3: ASSPGGWGGYNSPLH

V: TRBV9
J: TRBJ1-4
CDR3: ASSVGVTGGDDKLF

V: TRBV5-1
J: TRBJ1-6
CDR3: ASSLEGSNSPLH

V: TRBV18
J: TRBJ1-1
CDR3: ASSPRASADF

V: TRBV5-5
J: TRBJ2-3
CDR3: ASSRRGMGDTQY

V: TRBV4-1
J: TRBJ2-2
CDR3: ASSRGLAGLGTGELF

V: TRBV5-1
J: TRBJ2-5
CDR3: ASSSSEVWETQY

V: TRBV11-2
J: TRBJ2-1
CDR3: ASSLNSGSLRNEQF

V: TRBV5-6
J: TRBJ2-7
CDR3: ASSSYDEQY

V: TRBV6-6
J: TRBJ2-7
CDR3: ASRGGNQLSYEQY

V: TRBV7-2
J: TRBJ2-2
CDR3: ASRTGTSNTGELF

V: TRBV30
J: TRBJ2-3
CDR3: AWSRTSGGAWDTQY

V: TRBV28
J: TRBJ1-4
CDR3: ASSPPQGAPPLATNEKLF

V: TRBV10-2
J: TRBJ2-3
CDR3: ASSTFFGADTQY

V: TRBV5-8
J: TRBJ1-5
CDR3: ASSAVPGTEKFSNQPQH

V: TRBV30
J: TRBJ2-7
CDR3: AWRRTGNNGEQY

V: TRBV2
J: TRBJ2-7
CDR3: ASSEALANYEQY

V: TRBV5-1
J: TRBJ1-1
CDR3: ASSLRTGGTNTEAF

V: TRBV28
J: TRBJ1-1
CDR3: ASSGGQFMNTEAF